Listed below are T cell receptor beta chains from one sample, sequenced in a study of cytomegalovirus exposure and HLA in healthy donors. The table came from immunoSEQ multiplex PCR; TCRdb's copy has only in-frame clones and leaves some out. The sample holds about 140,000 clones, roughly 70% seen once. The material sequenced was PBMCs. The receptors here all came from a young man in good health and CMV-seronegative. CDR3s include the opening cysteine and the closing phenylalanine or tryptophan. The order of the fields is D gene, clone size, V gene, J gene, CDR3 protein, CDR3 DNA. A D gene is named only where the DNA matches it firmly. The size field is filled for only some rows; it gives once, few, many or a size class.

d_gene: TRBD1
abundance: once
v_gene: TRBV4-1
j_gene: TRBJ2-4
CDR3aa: CASSPLGRGNWNIQYF
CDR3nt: TGCGCCAGCAGCCCCCTGGGCAGGGGGAATTGGAACATTCAGTACTTC

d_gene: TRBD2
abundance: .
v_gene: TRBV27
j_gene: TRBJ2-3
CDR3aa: CASSRGGTDTQYF
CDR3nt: TGTGCCAGCAGCCGGGGGGGCACAGATACGCAGTATTTT

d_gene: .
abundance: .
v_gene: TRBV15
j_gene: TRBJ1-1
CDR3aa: CATSRVDRWTEAFF
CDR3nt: TGTGCCACCAGCAGAGTCGACAGGTGGACTGAAGCTTTCTTT

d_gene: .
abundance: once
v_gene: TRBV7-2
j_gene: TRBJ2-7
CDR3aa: CASSERPTVSYEQYF
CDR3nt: TGTGCCAGCAGCGAAAGACCGACAGTGTCCTACGAGCAGTACTTC

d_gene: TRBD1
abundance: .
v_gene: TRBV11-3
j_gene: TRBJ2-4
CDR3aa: CASGRDREDIQYF
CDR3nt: TGTGCCAGCGGCCGGGACAGGGAGGACATTCAGTACTTC

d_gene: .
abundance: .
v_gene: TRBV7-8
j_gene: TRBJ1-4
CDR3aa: CASSLVLSQVNEKLFF
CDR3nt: TGTGCCAGCAGCTTAGTACTTTCGCAGGTTAATGAAAAACTGTTTTTT

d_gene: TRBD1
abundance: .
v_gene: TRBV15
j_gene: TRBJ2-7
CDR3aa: CATSRARTGRSSYEQYF
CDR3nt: TGTGCCACCAGCAGAGCCCGGACAGGGCGAAGCTCCTACGAGCAGTACTTC

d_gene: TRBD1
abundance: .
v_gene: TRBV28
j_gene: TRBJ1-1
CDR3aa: CASAGTGSLNTEAFF
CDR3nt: TGTGCCAGTGCCGGGACAGGGTCTTTGAACACTGAAGCTTTCTTT

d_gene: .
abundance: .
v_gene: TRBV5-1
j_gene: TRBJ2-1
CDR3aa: CASSLGPQGDNEQFF
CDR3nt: TGCGCCAGCAGCTTGGGCCCACAGGGTGATAATGAGCAGTTCTTC

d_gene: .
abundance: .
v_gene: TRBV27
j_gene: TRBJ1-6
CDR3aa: CASSTTGTTYNSPLHF
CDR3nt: TGTGCCAGCAGCACGACAGGCACCACCTATAATTCACCCCTCCACTTT

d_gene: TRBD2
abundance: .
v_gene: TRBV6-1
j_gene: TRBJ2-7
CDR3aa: CASSEPPPREGTSF
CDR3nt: TGTGCCAGCAGTGAGCCCCCGCCGCGGGAGGGGACTTCCTTC

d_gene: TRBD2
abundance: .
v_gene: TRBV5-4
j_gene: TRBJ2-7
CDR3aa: CASSSGLVSYEQYF
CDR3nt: TGTGCCAGCAGCTCGGGACTAGTATCCTACGAGCAGTACTTC